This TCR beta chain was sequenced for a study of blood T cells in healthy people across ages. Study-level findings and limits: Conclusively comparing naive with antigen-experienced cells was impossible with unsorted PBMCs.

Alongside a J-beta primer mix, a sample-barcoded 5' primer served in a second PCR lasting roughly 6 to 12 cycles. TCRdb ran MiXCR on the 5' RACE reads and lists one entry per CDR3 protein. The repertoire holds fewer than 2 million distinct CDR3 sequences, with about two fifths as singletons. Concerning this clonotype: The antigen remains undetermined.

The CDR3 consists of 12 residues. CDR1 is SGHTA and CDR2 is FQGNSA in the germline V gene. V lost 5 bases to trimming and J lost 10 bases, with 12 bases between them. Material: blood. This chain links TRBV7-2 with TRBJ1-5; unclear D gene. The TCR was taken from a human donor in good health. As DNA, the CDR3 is TGTGCCAGCAGCGTTGACGAAGAACCCCAGCATTTT. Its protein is CASSVDEEPQHF.